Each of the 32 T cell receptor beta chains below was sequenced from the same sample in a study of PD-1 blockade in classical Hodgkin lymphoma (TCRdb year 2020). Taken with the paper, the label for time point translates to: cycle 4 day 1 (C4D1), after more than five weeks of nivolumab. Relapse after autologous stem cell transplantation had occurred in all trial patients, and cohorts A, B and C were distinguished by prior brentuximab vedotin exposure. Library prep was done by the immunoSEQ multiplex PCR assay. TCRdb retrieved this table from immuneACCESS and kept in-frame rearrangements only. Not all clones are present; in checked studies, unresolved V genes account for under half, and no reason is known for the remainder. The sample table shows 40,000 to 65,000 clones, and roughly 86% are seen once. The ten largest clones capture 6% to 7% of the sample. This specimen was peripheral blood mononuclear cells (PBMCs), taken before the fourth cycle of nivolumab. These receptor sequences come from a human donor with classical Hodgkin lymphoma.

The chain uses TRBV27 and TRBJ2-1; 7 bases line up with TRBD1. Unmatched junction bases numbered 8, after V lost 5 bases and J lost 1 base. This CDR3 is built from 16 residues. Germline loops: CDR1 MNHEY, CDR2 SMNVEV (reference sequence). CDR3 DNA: TGTGCCAGCAGTGCCGGGACAGACGAATCCTACAATGAGCAGTTCTTC. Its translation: CASSAGTDESYNEQFF.

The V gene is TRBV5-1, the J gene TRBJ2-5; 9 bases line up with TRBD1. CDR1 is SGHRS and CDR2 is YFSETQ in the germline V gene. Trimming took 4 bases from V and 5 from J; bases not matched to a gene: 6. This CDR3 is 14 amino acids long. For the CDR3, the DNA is TGCGCCAGCAGCCCAACAGGGGGCGAGGAGACCCAGTACTTC. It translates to CASSPTGGEETQYF.

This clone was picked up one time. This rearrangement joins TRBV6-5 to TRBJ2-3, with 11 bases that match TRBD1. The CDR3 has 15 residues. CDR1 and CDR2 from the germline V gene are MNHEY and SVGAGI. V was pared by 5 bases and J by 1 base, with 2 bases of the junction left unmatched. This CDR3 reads CASSRTGGGTDTQYF. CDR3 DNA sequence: TGTGCCAGCAGTCGGACAGGGGGCGGCACAGATACGCAGTATTTT.

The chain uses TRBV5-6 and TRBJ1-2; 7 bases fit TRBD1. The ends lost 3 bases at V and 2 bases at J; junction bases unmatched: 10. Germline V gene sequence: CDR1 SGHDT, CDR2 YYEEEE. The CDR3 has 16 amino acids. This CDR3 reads CASSSIGTASNYGYTF. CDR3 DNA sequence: TGTGCCAGCAGCTCCATAGGGACAGCTAGCAACTATGGCTACACCTTC.

In DNA form, the CDR3 reads TGCAGCGTTGCCACCGGGACCAATCAGCCCCAGCATTTT. Translating it yields CSVATGTNQPQHF. The V gene is TRBV29-1, the J gene TRBJ1-5; possible D gene TRBD1, 5 bases. Trimming cost V 4 bases and J 3 bases, with 10 bases left between them. The CDR3 totals 13 residues. The germline V gene has CDR1 SQVTM and CDR2 ANQGSEA.

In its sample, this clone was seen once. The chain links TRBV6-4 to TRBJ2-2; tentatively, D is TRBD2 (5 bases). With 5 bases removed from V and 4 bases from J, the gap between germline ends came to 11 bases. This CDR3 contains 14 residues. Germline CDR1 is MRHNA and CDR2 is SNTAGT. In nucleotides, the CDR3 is TGTGCCAGCAGTCAGGACTTGTTCACCGGGGAGCTGTTTTTT. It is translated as CASSQDLFTGELFF.

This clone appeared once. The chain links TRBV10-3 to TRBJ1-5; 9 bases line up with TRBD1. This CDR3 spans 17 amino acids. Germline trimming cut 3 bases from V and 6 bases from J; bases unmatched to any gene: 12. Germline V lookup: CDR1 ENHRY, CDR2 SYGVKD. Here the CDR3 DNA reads TGTGCCATCAGTGAAAATCCCGGGACAGGGTTACGTCAGCCCCAGCATTTT. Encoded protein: CAISENPGTGLRQPQHF.

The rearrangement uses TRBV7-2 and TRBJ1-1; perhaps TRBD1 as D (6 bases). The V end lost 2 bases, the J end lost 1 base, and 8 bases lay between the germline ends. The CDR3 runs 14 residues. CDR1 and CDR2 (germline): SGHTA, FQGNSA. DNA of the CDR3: TGTGCCAGCAGCTTAAACAGGGCGAACACTGAAGCTTTCTTT. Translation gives CASSLNRANTEAFF.

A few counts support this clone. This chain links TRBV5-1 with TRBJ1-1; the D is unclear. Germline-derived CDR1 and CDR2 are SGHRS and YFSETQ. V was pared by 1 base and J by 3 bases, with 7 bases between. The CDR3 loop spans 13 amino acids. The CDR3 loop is CASSLPRDTEAFF. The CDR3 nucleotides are TGCGCCAGCAGCTTGCCCCGGGACACTGAAGCTTTCTTT. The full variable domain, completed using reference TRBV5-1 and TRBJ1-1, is KAGVTQTPRYLIKTRGQQVTLSCSPISGHRSVSWYQQTPGQGLQFLFEYFSETQRNKGNFPGRFSGRQFSNSRSEMNVSTLELGDSALYLCASSLPRDTEAFFGQGTRLTVV.

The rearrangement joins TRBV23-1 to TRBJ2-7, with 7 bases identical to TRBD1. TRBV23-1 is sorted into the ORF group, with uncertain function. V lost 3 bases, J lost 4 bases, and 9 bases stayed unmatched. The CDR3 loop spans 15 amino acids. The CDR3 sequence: CASSHTTGIEYEQYF. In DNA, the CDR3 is TGCGCCAGCAGTCATACGACAGGGATTGAGTACGAGCAGTACTTC.

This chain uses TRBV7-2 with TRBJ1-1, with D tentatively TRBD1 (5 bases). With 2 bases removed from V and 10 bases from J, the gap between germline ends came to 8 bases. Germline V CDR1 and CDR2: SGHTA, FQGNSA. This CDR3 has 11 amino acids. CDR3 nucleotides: TGTGCCAGCAGCTTACAGGGAGCAGCTTTCTTT. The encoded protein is CASSLQGAAFF. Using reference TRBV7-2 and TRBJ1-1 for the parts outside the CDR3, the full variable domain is GAGVSQSPSNKVTEKGKDVELRCDPISGHTALYWYRQSLGQGLEFLIYFQGNSAPDKSGLPSDRFSAERTGGSVSTLTIQRTQQEDSAVYLCASSLQGAAFFGQGTRLTVV.

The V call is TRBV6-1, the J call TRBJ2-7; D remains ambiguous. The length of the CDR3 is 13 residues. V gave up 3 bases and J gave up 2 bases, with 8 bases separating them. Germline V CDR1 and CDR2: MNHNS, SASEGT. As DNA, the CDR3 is TGTGCCAGCAGTGATGCCCCGACCTACGAGCAGTACTTC. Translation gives CASSDAPTYEQYF.

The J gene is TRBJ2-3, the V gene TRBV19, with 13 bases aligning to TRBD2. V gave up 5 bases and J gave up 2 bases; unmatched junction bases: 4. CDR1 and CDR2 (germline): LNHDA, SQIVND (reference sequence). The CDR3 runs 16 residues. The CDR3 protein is CASSGLAGAFTDTQYF. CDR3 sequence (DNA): TGTGCCAGTAGTGGACTAGCGGGGGCTTTCACAGATACGCAGTATTTT.

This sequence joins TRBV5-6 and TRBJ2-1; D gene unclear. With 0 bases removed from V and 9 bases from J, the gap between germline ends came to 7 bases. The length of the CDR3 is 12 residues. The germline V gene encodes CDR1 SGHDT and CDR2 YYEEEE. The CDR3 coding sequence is TGTGCCAGCAGCTTGGAAGGATTTGAGCAGTTCTTC. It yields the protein CASSLEGFEQFF.

CDR3: CASSATGRGLGEQYF. CDR3 DNA: TGTGCCAGCAGCGCGACAGGAAGAGGTCTCGGGGAGCAGTACTTC. The rearrangement joins TRBV7-8 to TRBJ2-7; possibly TRBD1 for D (6 bases). This CDR3 has 15 residues. CDR1 SGHVS and CDR2 FQNEAQ come from the germline V gene. Trimming pared 5 bases from V and 7 bases from J, leaving 21 bases between.

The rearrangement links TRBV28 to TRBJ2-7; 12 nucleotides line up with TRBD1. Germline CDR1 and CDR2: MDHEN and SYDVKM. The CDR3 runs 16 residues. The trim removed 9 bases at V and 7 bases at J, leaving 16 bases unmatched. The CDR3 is CASNLLPGQGAGEQYF. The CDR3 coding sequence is TGTGCCAGTAATCTCCTCCCGGGACAGGGGGCGGGTGAGCAGTACTTC. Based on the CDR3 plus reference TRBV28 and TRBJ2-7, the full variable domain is DVKVTQSSRYLVKRTGEKVFLECVQDMDHENMFWYRQDPGLGLRLIYFSYDVKMKEKGDIPEGYSVSREKKERFSLILESASTNQTSMYLCASNLLPGQGAGEQYFGPGTRLTVT.

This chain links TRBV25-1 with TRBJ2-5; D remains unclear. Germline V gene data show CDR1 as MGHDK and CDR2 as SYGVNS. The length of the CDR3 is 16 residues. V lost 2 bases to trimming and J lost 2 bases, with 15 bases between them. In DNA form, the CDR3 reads TGTGCCAGCAGTGAAGTAGCCAGAAACTCACAAGAGACCCAGTACTTC. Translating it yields CASSEVARNSQETQYF.

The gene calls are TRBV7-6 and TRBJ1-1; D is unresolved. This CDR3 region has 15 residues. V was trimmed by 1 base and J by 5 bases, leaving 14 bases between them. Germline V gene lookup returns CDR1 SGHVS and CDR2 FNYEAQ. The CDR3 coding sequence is TGTGCCAGCAGCTTAGGGATTGAGGGAGGTACTGAAGCTTTCTTT. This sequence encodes CASSLGIEGGTEAFF.

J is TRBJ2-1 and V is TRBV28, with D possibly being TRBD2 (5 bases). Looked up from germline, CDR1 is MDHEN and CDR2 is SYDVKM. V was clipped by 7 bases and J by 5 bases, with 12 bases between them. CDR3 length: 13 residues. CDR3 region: CASILIGDNEQFF. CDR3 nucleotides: TGTGCCAGCATCCTCATCGGGGACAATGAGCAGTTCTTC.

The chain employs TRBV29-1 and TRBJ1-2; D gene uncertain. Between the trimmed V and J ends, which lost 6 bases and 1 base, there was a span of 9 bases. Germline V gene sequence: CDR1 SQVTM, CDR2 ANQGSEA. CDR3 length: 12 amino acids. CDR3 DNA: TGCAGCGTGGGCGGATTTAACTATGGCTACACCTTC. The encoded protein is CSVGGFNYGYTF.

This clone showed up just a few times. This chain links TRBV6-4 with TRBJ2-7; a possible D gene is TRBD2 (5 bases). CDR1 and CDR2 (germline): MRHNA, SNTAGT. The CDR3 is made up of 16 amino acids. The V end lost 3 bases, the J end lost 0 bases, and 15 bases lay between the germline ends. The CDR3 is CASSDPAALSSYEQYF. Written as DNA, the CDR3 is TGTGCCAGCAGTGATCCAGCGGCCCTCAGCTCCTACGAGCAGTACTTC.

The CDR3 DNA follows: TGTGCCAGCGGAAAATTTGGCAATCAGCCCCAGCATTTT. Translating gives CASGKFGNQPQHF. The chain links TRBV27 to TRBJ1-5; D gene unclear. V dropped 8 bases and J dropped 2 bases, with 10 bases sitting between them. CDR3 length: 13 residues. The V gene's germline CDR1 is MNHEY and CDR2 SMNVEV (reference sequence).

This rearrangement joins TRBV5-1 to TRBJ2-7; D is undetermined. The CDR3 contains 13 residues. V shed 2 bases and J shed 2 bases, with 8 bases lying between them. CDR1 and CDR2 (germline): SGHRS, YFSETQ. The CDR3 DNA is TGCGCCAGCAGCTTTTCGAACCCCTACGAGCAGTACTTC. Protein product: CASSFSNPYEQYF.

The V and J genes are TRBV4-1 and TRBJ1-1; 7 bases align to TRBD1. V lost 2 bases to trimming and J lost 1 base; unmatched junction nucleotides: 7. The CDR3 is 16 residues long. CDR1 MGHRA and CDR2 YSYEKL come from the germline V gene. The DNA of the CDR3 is TGCGCCAGCAGCCAAACCCCCAGGGGGAGGAACACTGAAGCTTTCTTT. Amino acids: CASSQTPRGRNTEAFF.

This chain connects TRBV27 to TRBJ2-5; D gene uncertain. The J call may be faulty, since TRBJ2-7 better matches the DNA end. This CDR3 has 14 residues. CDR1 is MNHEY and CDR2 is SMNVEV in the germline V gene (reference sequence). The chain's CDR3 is CASSFYRGPYEQYF. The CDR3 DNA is TGTGCCAGCAGTTTCTACCGTGGGCCCTACGAGCAGTACTTC.

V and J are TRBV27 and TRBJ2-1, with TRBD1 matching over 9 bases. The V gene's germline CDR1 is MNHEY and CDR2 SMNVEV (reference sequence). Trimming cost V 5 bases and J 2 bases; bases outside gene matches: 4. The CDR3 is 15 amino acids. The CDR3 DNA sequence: TGTGCCAGCAGTCCGGGACAGGGAACCTACAATGAGCAGTTCTTC. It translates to CASSPGQGTYNEQFF.

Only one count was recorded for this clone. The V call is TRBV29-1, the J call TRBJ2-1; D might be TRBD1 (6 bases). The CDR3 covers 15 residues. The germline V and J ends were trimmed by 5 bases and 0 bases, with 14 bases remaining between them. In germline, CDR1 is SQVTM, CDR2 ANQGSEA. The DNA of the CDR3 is TGCAGCGTTCCCCAGGGGCCGAGCTCCTACAATGAGCAGTTCTTC. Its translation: CSVPQGPSSYNEQFF.

The CDR3 region has the DNA TGTGCCAGCAGTGACTCGGAGGGTCCTTACGCTGAGCAGTTCTTC. It codes for CASSDSEGPYAEQFF. The chain employs TRBV6-4 and TRBJ2-1; tentatively, D is TRBD2 (6 bases). Germline-derived CDR1 and CDR2 are MRHNA and SNTAGT. V lost 0 bases and J lost 9, with 15 bases in between. The CDR3 runs to 15 residues.

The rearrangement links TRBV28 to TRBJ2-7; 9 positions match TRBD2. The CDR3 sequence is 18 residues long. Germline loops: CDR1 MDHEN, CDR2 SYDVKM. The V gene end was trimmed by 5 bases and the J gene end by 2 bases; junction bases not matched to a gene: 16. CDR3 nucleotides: TGTGCCAGCAGTCCCCAAATCCTCCGCGGGAGGGACGCCTACGAGCAGTACTTC. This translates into CASSPQILRGRDAYEQYF.

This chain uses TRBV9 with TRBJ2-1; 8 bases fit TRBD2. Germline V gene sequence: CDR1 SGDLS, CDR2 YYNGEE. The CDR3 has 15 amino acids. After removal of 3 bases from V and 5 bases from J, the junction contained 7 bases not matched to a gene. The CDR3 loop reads CASSGSGSFNNEQFF. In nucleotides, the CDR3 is TGTGCCAGCAGCGGAAGCGGGAGCTTTAACAATGAGCAGTTCTTC.

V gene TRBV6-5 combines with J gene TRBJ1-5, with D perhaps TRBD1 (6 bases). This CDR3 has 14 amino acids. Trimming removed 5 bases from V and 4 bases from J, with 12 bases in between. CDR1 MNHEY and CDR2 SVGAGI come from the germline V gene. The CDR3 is CASSPDRQNQPQHF. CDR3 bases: TGTGCCAGCAGTCCGGACAGACAAAATCAGCCCCAGCATTTT.

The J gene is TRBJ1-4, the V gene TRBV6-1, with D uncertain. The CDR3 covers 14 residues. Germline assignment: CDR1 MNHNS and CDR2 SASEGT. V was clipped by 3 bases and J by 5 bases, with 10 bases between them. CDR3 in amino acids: CASSDLLQNEKLFF. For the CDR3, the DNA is TGTGCCAGCAGTGACCTCCTACAGAATGAAAAACTGTTTTTT.